These 26 T cell receptor beta chains were sequenced from one sample in a study of CD8+ T cells in alopecia areata. As to treatment: oral pan-JAK inhibitor, 5-10 mg twice daily. Investigators isolated RNA and reverse transcribed it into cDNA to act as the sequencing template. The data were produced by immunoSEQ multiplex PCR, yet TCRdb's version contains in-frame clones alone and is incomplete. Of 150,000 to 200,000 clones in the sample, 50% to 70% were seen once. The sample here was CD4+ T cells sorted from blood, taken around week 47, from a patient treated with tofacitinib. These receptors were taken from a human donor with alopecia areata.

This clone was observed a handful of times. This specimen includes other DNA sequences encoding the same CDR3. V usage is TRBV14 and J usage is TRBJ2-7; D uncertain. Germline V gene sequence: CDR1 SGHDN, CDR2 FVKESK. This CDR3 comprises 11 residues. V was pared by 2 bases and J by 4 bases, with 3 bases between. Here the CDR3 reads CASSQSYEQYF. The CDR3 region has the DNA TGTGCCAGCAGCCAAAGTTACGAGCAGTACTTC.

This clone was picked up one time. V is TRBV30 and J is TRBJ2-1; D is possibly TRBD2 (5 bases). This CDR3 is 11 amino acids long. The V gene lost 4 bases and the J gene lost 8 bases, with 9 bases spanning the gap. The germline gives CDR1 GTSNPN, CDR2 SVGIG (reference sequence). The DNA of the CDR3 is TGTGCCTGGATAGCCGGGGATGAGCAGTTCTTC. This encodes CAWIAGDEQFF.

This chain joins TRBV25-1 and TRBJ1-4, with D unresolved. In germline, CDR1 is MGHDK, CDR2 SYGVNS. V shed 2 bases and J shed 7 bases, with 5 bases lying between them. This CDR3 is 12 amino acids long. The CDR3 is CASSEPGEKLFF. The CDR3 DNA reads as TGTGCCAGCAGTGAACCGGGTGAAAAACTGTTTTTT. Combining the CDR3 with reference TRBV25-1 and TRBJ1-4 gives the whole variable domain EADIYQTPRYLVIGTGKKITLECSQTMGHDKMYWYQQDPGMELHLIHYSYGVNSTEKGDLSSESTVSRIRTEHFPLTLESARPSHTSQYLCASSEPGEKLFFGSGTQLSVL.

This clone was seen only a few times. The rearrangement links TRBV9 to TRBJ2-1; D ambiguous. The CDR3 totals 15 residues. Per the germline V gene, CDR1 is SGDLS and CDR2 is YYNGEE. Trimming removed 0 bases from V and 4 bases from J, with 11 bases in between. The CDR3 loop reads CASSVDLRIYNEQFF. As DNA, the CDR3 is TGTGCCAGCAGCGTAGATCTCAGAATTTACAATGAGCAGTTCTTC.

This clone was observed a handful of times. The chain uses TRBV4-2 and TRBJ1-5; D unresolved. The CDR3 runs to 15 residues. V lost 0 bases to trimming and J lost 2 bases, with 8 bases between them. The germline V gene has CDR1 LGHNA and CDR2 YNFKEQ. CDR3 DNA sequence: TGTGCCAGCAGCCAAGATAACGCAGGCAATCAGCCCCAGCATTTT. It is translated as CASSQDNAGNQPQHF.

The CDR3, as DNA: TGCGCCAGCGGAGGGCTCTCCACAGATACGCAGTATTTT. Protein sequence: CASGGLSTDTQYF. This chain uses TRBV4-3 with TRBJ2-3; D is possibly TRBD2 (6 bases). Germline V gene data show CDR1 as LGHNA and CDR2 as YSLEER. Trimming removed 8 bases from V and 2 bases from J, with 11 bases in between. This CDR3 has 13 residues.

This chain links TRBV7-3 with TRBJ1-1, with TRBD1 matching over 7 bases. The CDR3 sequence is 15 residues long. Germline V lookup: CDR1 SGHTA, CDR2 FQGTGA. After removal of 5 bases from V and 0 bases from J, the junction contained 6 bases not matched to a gene. CDR3 protein: CASSPSGQLNTEAFF. In nucleotides, the CDR3 is TGTGCCAGCAGCCCATCGGGACAGCTGAACACTGAAGCTTTCTTT.

V usage is TRBV5-1 and J usage is TRBJ1-4; D not resolved. Trimming shortened V by 0 bases and J by 8 bases, and 8 bases separated the two germline ends. This CDR3 is built from 13 residues. The V gene's germline CDR1 is SGHRS and CDR2 YFSETQ. In DNA form, the CDR3 reads TGCGCCAGCAGCTTGGAACTCCCCGAAAAACTGTTTTTT. Translated: CASSLELPEKLFF.

The chain uses TRBV6-5 and TRBJ1-5; D is uncertain. The CDR3 consists of 14 residues. CDR1 MNHEY and CDR2 SVGAGI come from the germline V gene. V lost 2 bases and J 3 bases, leaving 8 bases between the germline ends. CDR3 sequence: CASSYDGPNQPQHF. The CDR3 DNA is TGTGCCAGCAGTTACGACGGACCCAATCAGCCCCAGCATTTT.

V is TRBV27 and J is TRBJ1-4; TRBD1 is a possible D gene (5 bases). With 3 bases removed from V and 8 bases from J, the gap between germline ends came to 13 bases. CDR1 is MNHEY, CDR2 SMNVEV, per germline (reference sequence). This CDR3 comprises 14 residues. In DNA form, the CDR3 reads TGTGCCAGCAGTTTTGGGCAGGGAAGGGAAAAACTGTTTTTT. This encodes CASSFGQGREKLFF.

The chain links TRBV30 to TRBJ2-7; D gene uncertain. Germline V gives CDR1 GTSNPN, CDR2 SVGIG (reference sequence). The CDR3 runs 12 residues. The ends were cut back, 1 base at V and 0 bases at J, with 4 bases in the middle. CDR3 sequence: CAWSDGSYEQYF. CDR3 in DNA: TGTGCCTGGAGTGACGGCTCCTACGAGCAGTACTTC.

Only a few counts were recorded for this clone. V gene TRBV6-6 combines with J gene TRBJ1-5; D is uncertain. The CDR3 contains 14 residues. The V and J ends lost 2 bases and 3 bases respectively, with 8 bases between them. Looked up from germline, CDR1 is MNHNY and CDR2 is SVGAGI (reference sequence). The CDR3 reads CASSYGESNQPQHF. CDR3 coding DNA: TGTGCCAGCAGTTACGGGGAGTCCAATCAGCCCCAGCATTTT.

V gene TRBV5-6 combines with J gene TRBJ1-6; 7 nucleotides agree with TRBD1. This CDR3 has 16 residues. V dropped 4 bases and J dropped 9; count of bases not matched to a gene: 13. Germline assignment: CDR1 SGHDT and CDR2 YYEEEE. CDR3: CASSALRGRLISPLHF. The DNA of the CDR3 is TGTGCCAGCAGCGCTCTGAGGGGGCGCTTAATTTCACCCCTCCACTTT. Full variable domain (outside the CDR3, taken from reference TRBV5-6 and TRBJ1-6): DAGVTQSPTHLIKTRGQQVTLRCSPKSGHDTVSWYQQALGQGPQFIFQYYEEEERQRGNFPDRFSGHQFPNYSSELNVNALLLGDSALYLCASSALRGRLISPLHFGNGTRLTVT.

This clone was recorded a few times. The rearrangement joins TRBV7-2 to TRBJ2-7; D remains ambiguous. V lost 1 base and J lost 7, with 14 bases in between. This CDR3 is 14 amino acids long. Germline CDR1 is SGHTA and CDR2 is FQGNSA. The CDR3 DNA is TGTGCCAGCAGCTTAGGACAACAAAGGCGGGAGCAGTACTTC. It specifies CASSLGQQRREQYF.

This chain uses TRBV7-2 with TRBJ1-6; D unclear. V lost 8 bases to trimming and J lost 0 bases, with 2 bases between them. This CDR3 is 12 amino acids long. The germline V gene has CDR1 SGHTA and CDR2 FQGNSA. CDR3 loop: CASGSYNSPLHF. The DNA for the CDR3 is TGTGCCAGCGGCTCCTATAATTCACCCCTCCACTTT.

This CDR3 is CASSSGGLAYNEQFF. The DNA for the CDR3 is TGCGCCAGCAGCTCCGGGGGTCTAGCCTACAATGAGCAGTTCTTC. This chain joins TRBV5-1 and TRBJ2-1, with a possible D match to TRBD2 (6 bases). Germline values: CDR1 SGHRS, CDR2 YFSETQ. V shed 3 bases and J shed 2 bases, with 12 bases lying between them. This CDR3 spans 15 amino acids.

This chain links TRBV30 with TRBJ1-1, with D unresolved. The CDR3 has 16 residues. Trimming stripped 1 base from V and 3 bases from J, with 18 bases between. CDR1 GTSNPN and CDR2 SVGIG come from the germline V gene (reference sequence). CDR3 nucleotides: TGTGCCTGGAGTGAACCCCGAAGCTGGCAGTACACTGAAGCTTTCTTT. Amino acids: CAWSEPRSWQYTEAFF.

This chain connects TRBV25-1 to TRBJ2-2; 9 bases map to TRBD1. Germline CDR1 and CDR2: MGHDK and SYGVNS. Trimming took 5 bases from V and 3 from J; bases not matched to a gene: 7. The CDR3 totals 16 residues. CDR3 nucleotides: TGTGCCAGCAGTCGCACAGGGGGCAGGGACACCGGGGAGCTGTTTTTT. This encodes CASSRTGGRDTGELFF.

The chain uses TRBV11-2 and TRBJ2-5, with D perhaps matching TRBD1 or TRBD2 (6 bases each). V lost 6 bases and J 2 bases, leaving 16 bases between the germline ends. The CDR3 extends over 15 amino acids. The V gene's germline CDR1 is SGHAT and CDR2 FQNNGV. The CDR3 region has the DNA TGTGCCAGCAGTTCCCTCGCGGGGACACAAGAGACCCAGTACTTC. Protein: CASSSLAGTQETQYF.

The chain employs TRBV2 and TRBJ1-5; 8 positions match TRBD1. There are 13 residues in the CDR3. Germline assignment: CDR1 SNHLY and CDR2 FYNNEI. Trimming removed 5 bases from V and 4 bases from J; junction bases left unmatched: 1. In DNA, the CDR3 is TGTGCCAGCAGTTGGGACAGGAATCAGCCCCAGCATTTT. Translating gives CASSWDRNQPQHF. Drawing the rest from reference TRBV2 and TRBJ1-5, the complete variable domain is EPEVTQTPSHQVTQMGQEVILRCVPISNHLYFYWYRQILGQKVEFLVSFYNNEISEKSEIFDDQFSVERPDGSNFTLKIRSTKLEDSAMYFCASSWDRNQPQHFGDGTRLSIL.

J is TRBJ2-3 and V is TRBV29-1, with TRBD1 matching 7 bases. V shed 7 bases, J shed 2 bases, and the junction held 6 bases outside the gene matches. Germline V gene lookup returns CDR1 SQVTM and CDR2 ANQGSEA. The CDR3 totals 13 residues. In DNA, the CDR3 is TGCAGCGAGAGGGACAGTTCCACAGATACGCAGTATTTT. This codes for CSERDSSTDTQYF.

For the CDR3, the DNA is TGTGCCTGCCCTTCCACAGGGTATGGTAGCGATGAGCAGTTCTTC. Translation: CACPSTGYGSDEQFF. The gene calls are TRBV30 and TRBJ2-1, with D possibly matching TRBD1 (6 bases). The CDR3 sequence is 15 residues long. The V gene's germline CDR1 is GTSNPN and CDR2 SVGIG (reference sequence). V was clipped by 6 bases and J by 8 bases, with 23 bases between them.

This chain joins TRBV30 and TRBJ2-1; D gene uncertain. Germline V gives CDR1 GTSNPN, CDR2 SVGIG (reference sequence). Deletions cut 4 bases from V and 5 bases from J, with 9 bases between. The CDR3 loop spans 12 amino acids. Written as DNA, the CDR3 is TGTGCCTGGACCTCGATCAACAATGAGCAGTTCTTC. It is translated as CAWTSINNEQFF.

The chain recombines TRBV30 with TRBJ2-3; D not resolved. V was cut by 0 bases and J by 3 bases, with 4 bases left in between. This CDR3 has 12 amino acids. Germline loops: CDR1 GTSNPN, CDR2 SVGIG (reference sequence). CDR3 amino acids: CAWSVTTDTQYF. CDR3 bases: TGTGCCTGGAGTGTGACTACAGATACGCAGTATTTT.

A few counts support this clone. The chain carries TRBV7-2 and TRBJ2-1; D is unresolved. Trimming took 0 bases from V and 7 from J, leaving 7 bases between them. The V gene's germline CDR1 is SGHTA and CDR2 FQGNSA. This CDR3 contains 13 residues. CDR3 in amino acids: CASSLARVNEQFF. CDR3 nucleotides: TGTGCCAGCAGCTTAGCTCGGGTAAATGAGCAGTTCTTC. The whole variable domain, remainder taken from reference TRBV7-2 and TRBJ2-1, is GAGVSQSPSNKVTEKGKDVELRCDPISGHTALYWYRQSLGQGLEFLIYFQGNSAPDKSGLPSDRFSAERTGGSVSTLTIQRTQQEDSAVYLCASSLARVNEQFFGPGTRLTVL.

The CDR3 sequence is CASSITTPGQNTGELFF. The DNA for the CDR3 is TGCGCCAGCAGCATAACCACACCGGGACAGAACACCGGGGAGCTGTTTTTT. The chain is built from TRBV5-1 and TRBJ2-2; a possible D gene is TRBD1 (6 bases). CDR1 and CDR2 (germline): SGHRS, YFSETQ. The V end lost 4 bases, the J end lost 1 base, and 17 bases lay between the germline ends. The CDR3 loop spans 17 amino acids.